This TCR beta chain is drawn from a study of blood T cell repertoires in COVID-19. About the research overall: Samples taken during acute and convalescent COVID-19 were collected in the United States, Italy and Spain. Sources were T cells, B-cell-depleted T cells, or PBMCs; the material itself was cDNA or gDNA.

Original methodology: Researchers report that nucleated cell counts were estimated from reference gene primer amplification. Clones were read by immunoSEQ multiplex PCR, and TCRdb kept only the in-frame ones, dropping some. V, J and clone size are taken as reported in that table, and D and trimming were inferred from the DNA itself. The sample includes roughly 150,000 clones, 85% of them seen just once. Source material: peripheral blood. The receptor was isolated from a man aged 45-60 years with acute or convalescent COVID-19.

The CDR3 sequence: CASSVGTGLDTEAFF. In nucleotides, the CDR3 is TGTGCCAGCAGCGTCGGGACAGGGCTCGACACTGAAGCTTTCTTT. The gene calls are TRBV9 and TRBJ1-1; TRBD1 matches 9 bases. The junction had 5 bases not matched to a gene; V was cut back by 2 bases and J by 3 bases. Per the germline V gene, CDR1 is SGDLS and CDR2 is YYNGEE. The CDR3 length is 15 residues.